Below, 13 T cell receptor beta chains from the same sample are listed, as sequenced in a study of T-cell memory formation after mild COVID-19. Using its own MiXCR run on the 5' RACE reads, TCRdb lists one record per CDR3 protein. The top ten clones hold roughly 8.7% of a sample with around 400,000 distinct CDR3 sequences, approximately 24% of them seen once. Input material: PBMCs or a T cell subset sorted from them (not recorded which). Receptor source: an adult woman who had mild COVID-19 (a few samples of this study predate the infection). Cell type and time point are not known.

The genes are TRBV7-3 and TRBJ2-3; D is possibly TRBD1 (5 bases). Trimming took 2 bases from V and 1 from J, leaving 10 bases between them. The CDR3 length is 15 residues. From germline, CDR1 is SGHTA and CDR2 FQGTGA. As DNA, the CDR3 is TGTGCCAGCAGCTTAGTAGGGGATGGCACAGATACGCAGTATTTT. This encodes CASSLVGDGTDTQYF.

The chain combines TRBV20-1 with TRBJ2-1; TRBD2 matches at 9 bases. V was clipped by 1 base and J by 6 bases; unmatched bases: 13. The germline V gene has CDR1 DFQATT and CDR2 SNEGSKA (reference sequence). CDR3 length: 17 residues. CDR3 nucleotide sequence: TGCAGTGCTAGAGGGGGTAGCGGGAGTAGTTGGGGCAATGAGCAGTTCTTC. Amino acids: CSARGGSGSSWGNEQFF.

The chain has TRBV9 and TRBJ2-1, with D tentatively TRBD1 or TRBD2 (6 bases each). The V end was cut by 0 bases, the J end by 5 bases, with 21 bases between. Germline CDR1 SGDLS, CDR2 YYNGEE. CDR3 length: 18 amino acids. The CDR3 DNA sequence: TGTGCCAGCAGCGTAGAATCGGGGGACAACTACGGGGACAATGAGCAGTTCTTC. Protein: CASSVESGDNYGDNEQFF.

A few counts support this clonotype. This chain links TRBV6-1 with TRBJ2-3, with D possibly TRBD1 on 6 matching bases. V lost 8 bases, J lost 5 bases, and 11 bases lay in between. Per the germline V gene, CDR1 is MNHNS and CDR2 is SASEGT. The CDR3 spans 12 residues. CDR3 sequence: CASAQGIDTQYF. Written as DNA, the CDR3 is TGTGCCAGCGCACAGGGTATAGATACGCAGTATTTT.

This chain uses TRBV5-1 with TRBJ1-1; D unclear. This CDR3 spans 14 amino acids. V was clipped by 2 bases and J by 0 bases, with 8 bases between them. Germline V gene data show CDR1 as SGHRS and CDR2 as YFSETQ. The CDR3 sequence: CASSFSGLNTEAFF. CDR3 in DNA: TGCGCCAGCAGCTTCTCTGGCTTGAACACTGAAGCTTTCTTT.

The gene calls are TRBV3-1 and TRBJ1-6; 9 bases fit TRBD1. The CDR3 totals 14 residues. The germline gives CDR1 LGHDT, CDR2 YNNKEL (reference sequence). J lost 10 bases, V lost 1 base, and 2 bases had no gene match. The CDR3 coding sequence is TGTGCCAGCAGCCAAGGACAGGGGGGATCACCCCTCCACTTT. It is translated as CASSQGQGGSPLHF.

CDR3 amino acids: CASSQDGFGGLAGQETQYF. In DNA form, the CDR3 reads TGCGCCAGCAGCCAAGATGGATTCGGCGGACTAGCGGGTCAAGAGACCCAGTACTTC. The chain links TRBV4-1 to TRBJ2-5, with TRBD2 matching over 11 bases. Looked up from germline, CDR1 is MGHRA and CDR2 is YSYEKL. The length of the CDR3 is 19 residues. V shed 0 bases and J 2 bases; nucleotides not matched to a gene: 11.

This clonotype has ten or more counts. The chain is built from TRBV5-5 and TRBJ2-1, with 15 bases aligning to TRBD2. Trimming cost V 3 bases and J 8 bases; bases outside gene matches: 6. The CDR3 extends over 16 amino acids. Germline V CDR1 and CDR2: SGHKS, YYEKEE (reference sequence). The CDR3: CASSSGLAGGSDEQFF. Here the CDR3 DNA reads TGTGCCAGCAGCTCAGGACTAGCGGGAGGGAGCGATGAGCAGTTCTTC.

There are a few counts of this clonotype. This chain uses TRBV25-1 with TRBJ1-3; TRBD1 matches 8 bases. Trimming took 5 bases from V and 2 from J; bases not matched to a gene: 2. Per the germline V gene, CDR1 is MGHDK and CDR2 is SYGVNS. The CDR3 runs to 14 residues. The CDR3 sequence: CASSPGQAGNTIYF. The CDR3 DNA follows: TGTGCCAGCAGTCCGGGACAGGCTGGAAACACCATATATTTT.

J is TRBJ2-7 and V is TRBV10-3; D is unclear. CDR3 length equals 15 residues. Trimming pared 0 bases from V and 3 bases from J, leaving 12 bases between. Looked up from germline, CDR1 is ENHRY and CDR2 is SYGVKD. The CDR3 here is CAISESGSGLYEQYF. The CDR3 nucleotides read TGTGCCATCAGTGAGTCCGGATCGGGCCTCTACGAGCAGTACTTC.

This clonotype appeared a few times. The CDR3 spells CASSADQTGRNEQYF. The CDR3, as DNA: TGTGCCAGCAGTGCAGACCAGACAGGGCGAAACGAGCAGTACTTC. The chain has TRBV12-3 or TRBV12-4 and TRBJ2-7; 7 nucleotides match TRBD1. Trimming at V came to 5 bases and at J to 5 bases, leaving 12 bases not matched to a gene. The CDR3 has 15 residues.

The J gene is TRBJ1-1, the V gene TRBV7-9; D is unclear. The CDR3 totals 13 residues. The germline V and J ends were trimmed by 1 base and 6 bases, with 9 bases remaining between them. The germline V gene encodes CDR1 SEHNR and CDR2 FQNEAQ (reference sequence). The CDR3 sequence is CASSLGEGAEAFF. The CDR3 nucleotides read TGTGCCAGCAGCTTAGGGGAAGGAGCTGAAGCTTTCTTT. The full variable domain, rest sourced from reference TRBV7-9 and TRBJ1-1, is DTGVSQNPRHKITKRGQNVTFRCDPISEHNRLYWYRQTLGQGPEFLTYFQNEAQLEKSRLLSDRFSAERPKGSFSTLEIQRTEQGDSAMYLCASSLGEGAEAFFGQGTRLTVV.

This clonotype was observed a handful of times. The V and J genes are TRBV7-2 and TRBJ2-1, with TRBD2 matching over 12 bases. Per germline, CDR1 SGHTA and CDR2 FQGNSA. The CDR3 has 13 residues. Unmatched junction bases numbered 1, after V lost 4 bases and J lost 9 bases. Here the CDR3 DNA reads TGTGCCAGCAGCTCTAGCGGGAGGGGTGAGCAGTTCTTC. Residues: CASSSSGRGEQFF.